The rows below give T cell receptor beta chains drawn from one sample of a study of T-cell memory formation after mild COVID-19. TCRdb used MiXCR to reprocess the 5' RACE reads, holding one entry per CDR3 protein. This sample has about half a million distinct CDR3 sequences, with about 18% found just once. Sample: PBMCs or a T cell subset sorted from them (not recorded which). The receptors stem from an adult woman who had mild COVID-19 (a few samples of this study predate the infection). Cell type and time point are not known. The CDR3 runs from the conserved cysteine through the conserved F or W. The D gene is left open where the match is weak. Clone size is given for some rows only: seen once, a few or many times, or a class if the clone is expanded.

V: TRBV7-8; length: 20; size: few; J: TRBJ2-1; D: TRBD2; DNA: TGTGCCAGCAGCTTAACGGCGGGAGGGCCGTTCTGGGCTAAGTACAATGAGCAGTTCTTC; CDR3: CASSLTAGGPFWAKYNEQFF
V: TRBV9; length: 15; size: few; J: TRBJ1-2; D: .; DNA: TGTGCCAGCAGCGTAAGCCAGGGTGGGGGCTATGGCTACACCTTC; CDR3: CASSVSQGGGYGYTF
V: TRBV3-1; length: 14; size: once; J: TRBJ1-1; D: .; DNA: TGTGCCAGCAGCCAAATCCTCCGGAACACTGAAGCTTTCTTT; CDR3: CASSQILRNTEAFF
V: TRBV12-5; length: 15; size: few; J: TRBJ2-1; D: .; DNA: TGTGCTAGTGGTTTGGTACAGGGAGGATACAATGAGCAGTTCTTC; CDR3: CASGLVQGGYNEQFF
V: TRBV5-4; length: 13; size: few; J: TRBJ2-3; D: .; DNA: TGTGCCAGCAGCTCCAGGGTGGACGATACGCAGTATTTT; CDR3: CASSSRVDDTQYF
V: TRBV6-6; length: 13; size: .; J: TRBJ2-5; D: .; DNA: TGTGCCAGCAGCCGTAGCGTTGGGGAGACCCAGTACTTC; CDR3: CASSRSVGETQYF
V: TRBV7-6; length: 15; size: many; J: TRBJ2-2; D: TRBD2; DNA: TGTGCCAGCAGCACGACTAGCGGGAGGTGGGGGGAGCTGTTTTTT; CDR3: CASSTTSGRWGELFF
V: TRBV20-1; length: 15; size: few; J: TRBJ1-4; D: TRBD1; DNA: TGCAGTGCTCTCGTCCGGACAGGCTTGAATGAAAAACTGTTTTTT; CDR3: CSALVRTGLNEKLFF
V: TRBV9; length: 13; size: many; J: TRBJ2-5; D: TRBD1; DNA: TGTGCCAGCAGCGTGACAGGGAGAGAGACCCAGTACTTC; CDR3: CASSVTGRETQYF
V: TRBV5-6; length: 18; size: .; J: TRBJ2-5; D: TRBD2; DNA: TGTGCCAGCAGCTTGAGGCTCAACCTAGCGGGGAACCAAGAGACCCAGTACTTC; CDR3: CASSLRLNLAGNQETQYF
V: TRBV20-1; length: 15; size: few; J: TRBJ1-2; D: .; DNA: TGCAGTGGTGCCCCGATAGGGATTTCTAACTATGGCTACACCTTC; CDR3: CSGAPIGISNYGYTF
V: TRBV27; length: 16; size: .; J: TRBJ1-1; D: .; DNA: TGTGCCAGCAGTTTATTTTGGACACAGGAGTACACTGAAGCTTTCTTT; CDR3: CASSLFWTQEYTEAFF
V: TRBV2; length: 12; size: .; J: TRBJ2-3; D: .; DNA: TGTGCCAGCACCCAGGTTCCTAATACGCAGTATTTT; CDR3: CASTQVPNTQYF
V: TRBV4-1; length: 16; size: .; J: TRBJ2-7; D: .; DNA: TGCGCCAGCAGCCTAATATACAGCACCAGCTCCTACGAGCAGTACTTC; CDR3: CASSLIYSTSSYEQYF
V: TRBV9; length: 14; size: .; J: TRBJ1-1; D: .; DNA: TGTGCCAGCAGCGCCCTACACGGGAACACTGAAGCTTTCTTT; CDR3: CASSALHGNTEAFF
V: TRBV4-2; length: 13; size: .; J: TRBJ1-4; D: .; DNA: TGTGCCAGCAGCGCGGACAGTGATGAAAAACTGTTTTTT; CDR3: CASSADSDEKLFF
V: TRBV5-6; length: 16; size: .; J: TRBJ2-1; D: .; DNA: TGTGCCAGCAGCTTGGCCGTTTTAGAGTTCTACAATGAGCAGTTCTTC; CDR3: CASSLAVLEFYNEQFF
V: TRBV29-1; length: 11; size: few; J: TRBJ1-2; D: TRBD1; DNA: TGCAGTATACAGGGGAACTATGGCTACACCTTC; CDR3: CSIQGNYGYTF
V: TRBV9; length: 14; size: medium-sized; J: TRBJ2-7; D: TRBD2; DNA: TGTGCCAGCAACCCTGGCGGGAGGGCCTACGAGCAGTACTTC; CDR3: CASNPGGRAYEQYF
V: TRBV6-2/TRBV6-3; length: 13; size: .; J: TRBJ2-7; D: TRBD2; DNA: TGTGCCAGCAGTCGTGGGGGGGGCTACGAGCAGTACTTC; CDR3: CASSRGGGYEQYF
V: TRBV7-9; length: 19; size: .; J: TRBJ2-3; D: TRBD1; DNA: TGTGCCAGCAGCTTAGCCTTGGGTACCGGGACAGGGAACACAGATACGCAGTATTTT; CDR3: CASSLALGTGTGNTDTQYF
V: TRBV12-3/TRBV12-4; length: 17; size: .; J: TRBJ2-1; D: TRBD1; DNA: TGTGCCAGCAGTTTAGTGGGACAGGGGGCCAGGTACAATGAGCAGTTCTTC; CDR3: CASSLVGQGARYNEQFF
V: TRBV7-3; length: 12; size: many; J: TRBJ2-1; D: TRBD2; DNA: TGTGCCAGCAGCACCCAGCGGGGGGTGAAGTTCTTC; CDR3: CASSTQRGVKFF
V: TRBV3-1; length: 16; size: .; J: TRBJ1-2; D: TRBD1; DNA: TGTGCCAGCAGCCAGTACCTCGGACAGGGGAACTATGGCTACACCTTC; CDR3: CASSQYLGQGNYGYTF
V: TRBV28; length: 18; size: .; J: TRBJ1-2; D: TRBD1; DNA: TGTGCCAGCAGTACCTACAGGGGGCGCAGGGCAAGAGGCTATGGCTACACCTTC; CDR3: CASSTYRGRRARGYGYTF
V: TRBV6-5; length: 15; size: few; J: TRBJ2-2; D: .; DNA: TGTGCCAGCAGGGGGGTCGTTGGGTCGTCCGGGGAGCTGTTTTTT; CDR3: CASRGVVGSSGELFF
V: TRBV5-1; length: 17; size: few; J: TRBJ2-3; D: TRBD1; DNA: TGCGCCAGCAGCTTGGCCCTACTGGGACAGAGCACAGATACGCAGTATTTT; CDR3: CASSLALLGQSTDTQYF
V: TRBV20-1; length: 14; size: .; J: TRBJ1-1; D: TRBD1; DNA: TGCAGTGCAGAAGACAGGGTACTGAACACTGAAGCTTTCTTT; CDR3: CSAEDRVLNTEAFF
V: TRBV4-1; length: 15; size: .; J: TRBJ1-5; D: .; DNA: TGCGCCAGCAGCCAAGTGGGGACACGGGATCAGCCCCAGCATTTT; CDR3: CASSQVGTRDQPQHF
V: TRBV6-1; length: 13; size: few; J: TRBJ2-1; D: .; DNA: TGTGCCAGCAGGGGGGGTATTTACAATGAGCAGTTCTTC; CDR3: CASRGGIYNEQFF
V: TRBV27; length: 14; size: .; J: TRBJ2-7; D: .; DNA: TGTGCCAGCAGTCTCCGACGGCACTCCTACGAGCAGTACTTC; CDR3: CASSLRRHSYEQYF
V: TRBV7-8; length: 15; size: .; J: TRBJ2-7; D: .; DNA: TGTGCCAGCACCCTCCCCGTGGCGGGAACGGACGAGCAGTACTTC; CDR3: CASTLPVAGTDEQYF
V: TRBV6-2/TRBV6-3; length: 15; size: many; J: TRBJ2-7; D: TRBD1; DNA: TGTGCCAGCAGCCCCCCGGGACAGGGATACTACGAGCAGTACTTC; CDR3: CASSPPGQGYYEQYF
V: TRBV3-1; length: 14; size: .; J: TRBJ1-1; D: .; DNA: TGTGCCAGCAGCCAAGATGGCATTCGCATTGAAGCTTTCTTT; CDR3: CASSQDGIRIEAFF
V: TRBV6-1; length: 15; size: .; J: TRBJ2-7; D: TRBD2; DNA: TGTGCCACAGGGTCGATAGCGGGAGCCTCCTACGAGCAGTACTTC; CDR3: CATGSIAGASYEQYF
V: TRBV3-1; length: 17; size: few; J: TRBJ1-2; D: .; DNA: TGTGCCAGCAGCGACACTCGAGGGATGGCAGGGAACTATGGCTACACCTTC; CDR3: CASSDTRGMAGNYGYTF
V: TRBV5-4; length: 19; size: few; J: TRBJ2-3; D: .; DNA: TGTGCCAGCAGCTTGGTTGGGGGGGCGCCAGCGGGGTCCACAGATACGCAGTATTTT; CDR3: CASSLVGGAPAGSTDTQYF
V: TRBV9; length: 14; size: .; J: TRBJ2-7; D: TRBD1; DNA: TGTGCCAGCAGCGGGGACAGGGCCCCCTACGAGCAGTACTTC; CDR3: CASSGDRAPYEQYF
V: TRBV24-1; length: 17; size: .; J: TRBJ2-2; D: TRBD2; DNA: TGTGCCACCAGTGATTTGCGACTAGCGGGAGACTCCGGGGAGCTGTTTTTT; CDR3: CATSDLRLAGDSGELFF
V: TRBV4-1; length: 21; size: few; J: TRBJ1-5; D: TRBD1; DNA: TGCGCCAGCAGCCAAGGGACTCTCTGGCAGGGGGCAAATTATAGCAATCAGCCCCAGCATTTT; CDR3: CASSQGTLWQGANYSNQPQHF
V: TRBV5-1; length: 14; size: few; J: TRBJ1-1; D: .; DNA: TGCGCCAGCTGCAAGGACAACATGAACACTGAAGCTTTCTTT; CDR3: CASCKDNMNTEAFF
V: TRBV2; length: 15; size: .; J: TRBJ2-1; D: TRBD1; DNA: TGTGCCAGCAGGAACAGGGGTGGCTCCTACAATGAGCAGTTCTTC; CDR3: CASRNRGGSYNEQFF
V: TRBV19; length: 15; size: few; J: TRBJ1-6; D: TRBD1; DNA: TGTGCCAGTAGTACCGGACAGGTGGGGAATTCACCCCTCCACTTT; CDR3: CASSTGQVGNSPLHF
V: TRBV7-2; length: 14; size: .; J: TRBJ2-7; D: .; DNA: TGTGCCAGCAGCATGGACAGCCTCTCCTACGAGCAGTACTTC; CDR3: CASSMDSLSYEQYF
V: TRBV12-3/TRBV12-4; length: 12; size: many; J: TRBJ1-1; D: TRBD1; DNA: TGTGCCAGCACCCCCGGACAGGGGGCTGCTTTCTTT; CDR3: CASTPGQGAAFF
V: TRBV15; length: 16; size: .; J: TRBJ1-1; D: .; DNA: TGTGCCACCAGCAGAGAGGATTTTGAGACACCCCCTGAAGCTTTCTTT; CDR3: CATSREDFETPPEAFF
V: TRBV29-1; length: 10; size: .; J: TRBJ2-7; D: .; DNA: TGCAGCGTTTACCTAAACGAGCAGTACTTC; CDR3: CSVYLNEQYF
V: TRBV7-6; length: 16; size: .; J: TRBJ2-3; D: TRBD2; DNA: TGTGCCAGCAGCTTAGCGGCAGCGGGGCTCACAGATACGCAGTATTTT; CDR3: CASSLAAAGLTDTQYF
V: TRBV11-2; length: 15; size: few; J: TRBJ2-4; D: .; DNA: TGTGCCAGCAGCTTCACGACAGCTCCCAAAAACATTCAGTACTTC; CDR3: CASSFTTAPKNIQYF
V: TRBV28; length: 14; size: many; J: TRBJ1-4; D: .; DNA: TGTGCCAGCAGAACTGGGGGGGGCGATGAAAAACTGTTTTTT; CDR3: CASRTGGGDEKLFF
V: TRBV2; length: 14; size: .; J: TRBJ2-1; D: TRBD2; DNA: TGTGCCAGCCGACTAGCGGGAGGGGGTAATGAGCAGTTCTTC; CDR3: CASRLAGGGNEQFF
V: TRBV3-1; length: 15; size: few; J: TRBJ2-5; D: .; DNA: TGTGCCAGCAGCCAAAATGCGAGGGCCGAGGAGACCCAGTACTTC; CDR3: CASSQNARAEETQYF